Below, 11 T cell receptor beta chains from the same sample are listed, as sequenced in a study of blood T cell repertoires in COVID-19. TCRdb's table, derived via immunoSEQ multiplex PCR, lists solely in-frame clones and lacks some. The repertoire holds a few hundred thousand clones, with roughly 91% as singletons. The sequencing input was peripheral blood. The receptors originated from a young woman with COVID-19, enrolled during active disease.

The chain combines TRBV2 with TRBJ2-3; a weak D match, TRBD2 (5 bases). V dropped 5 bases and J dropped 2 bases, with 17 bases sitting between them. The CDR3 totals 16 residues. Germline V lookup: CDR1 SNHLY, CDR2 FYNNEI. The CDR3 DNA reads as TGTGCCAGCAGTCCCGGACTTTTTTCGATCACAGATACGCAGTATTTT. This translates into CASSPGLFSITDTQYF.

The genes are TRBV6-5 and TRBJ2-5; D ambiguous. There are 11 residues in the CDR3. Trimming cost V 7 bases and J 5 bases, with 8 bases left between them. The germline V gene encodes CDR1 MNHEY and CDR2 SVGAGI. CDR3 protein: CASTYGETQYF. CDR3 DNA sequence: TGTGCCAGCACCTACGGGGAGACCCAGTACTTC.

Turning to this clone: This same CDR3 is encoded by further DNA sequences in the sample. The rearrangement uses TRBV11-2 and TRBJ2-1, with TRBD1 matching 8 bases. The CDR3 loop spans 16 amino acids. Germline V lookup: CDR1 SGHAT, CDR2 FQNNGV. The V segment lost 1 base and the J segment 0 bases; nucleotides outside the gene matches: 2. This CDR3 is CASSLGQGSSYNEQFF. CDR3 nucleotides: TGTGCCAGCAGCTTAGGACAGGGGAGCTCCTACAATGAGCAGTTCTTC.

The rearrangement joins TRBV6-1 to TRBJ2-3; 9 bases are shared with TRBD2. With 3 bases clipped from V and 5 bases from J, the junction kept 12 bases outside the gene matches. The CDR3 totals 17 residues. The germline V gene encodes CDR1 MNHNS and CDR2 SASEGT. CDR3 nucleotide sequence: TGTGCCAGCAGTGACCTTGGGGCGGGGGGGCGCAAAGATACGCAGTATTTT. It is translated as CASSDLGAGGRKDTQYF.

The V gene is TRBV6-1, the J gene TRBJ2-7, with 9 bases lining up with TRBD1. CDR3 size: 16 residues. Germline trimming cut 2 bases from V and 3 bases from J; bases unmatched to any gene: 8. Germline CDR1 reads MNHNS; CDR2 reads SASEGT. The CDR3 DNA sequence: TGTGCCAGCAGTGAACAGATAACAGGGGGCGTCTACGAGCAGTACTTC. Its protein product is CASSEQITGGVYEQYF.

The chain carries TRBV28 and TRBJ1-2; D call uncertain. From germline, CDR1 is MDHEN and CDR2 SYDVKM. The V end lost 10 bases, the J end lost 3 bases, and 15 bases lay between the germline ends. The CDR3 is 13 residues long. CDR3 protein: CAIKTPGYYGYTF. The CDR3 DNA follows: TGTGCCATCAAAACGCCCGGGTACTATGGCTACACCTTC.

V and J are TRBV14 and TRBJ1-3; D may be TRBD1 (5 bases). V lost 4 bases and J lost 5, with 18 bases in between. Per the germline V gene, CDR1 is SGHDN and CDR2 is FVKESK. This CDR3 contains 16 residues. CDR3 region: CASSLVPWRGRNTIYF. DNA of the CDR3: TGTGCCAGCAGCCTCGTACCATGGAGGGGTCGAAACACCATATATTTT.

This chain uses TRBV11-2 with TRBJ2-1, with 8 bases identical to TRBD2. The CDR3 has 16 amino acids. V gave up 6 bases and J gave up 7 bases; unmatched junction bases: 14. Germline CDR1 reads SGHAT; CDR2 reads FQNNGV. CDR3 amino acids: CASRALRGGPGNEQFF. In DNA form, the CDR3 reads TGTGCCAGCAGGGCCCTACGGGGGGGGCCGGGTAATGAGCAGTTCTTC.

This chain joins TRBV6-7 and TRBJ2-2, with 7 bases aligning to TRBD1. TRBV6-7 is flagged as an ORF with uncertain function. The CDR3 has 18 amino acids. The J segment lost 0 bases and the V segment lost 2 bases, leaving 9 bases of the junction unmatched. For the CDR3, the DNA is TGTGCCAGCAGTTACAGTTGTCTAGACAGGGCGAACACCGGGGAGCTGTTTTTT. Residues: CASSYSCLDRANTGELFF.

The genes are TRBV29-1 and TRBJ2-3; a weak D match, TRBD1 (6 bases). Germline CDR1 and CDR2: SQVTM and ANQGSEA. V was pared by 4 bases and J by 5 bases, with 10 bases between. CDR3 size: 12 residues. CDR3 in amino acids: CSVGWDKDTQYF. DNA of the CDR3: TGCAGCGTTGGTTGGGACAAAGATACGCAGTATTTT.

The gene calls are TRBV30 and TRBJ1-1; no clear D gene. The CDR3 runs to 10 residues. V lost 6 bases, J lost 6 bases, and 8 bases lay in between. Per the germline V gene, CDR1 is GTSNPN and CDR2 is SVGIG (reference sequence). CDR3 in DNA: TGTGCCTGCAGGAAATCTGAAGCTTTCTTT. Protein product: CACRKSEAFF.